A single T cell receptor (beta chain) is shown here with its context. Its antigen is not known. This entry comes from a study of T cells after yellow fever vaccination. The V gene lost 4 bases and the J gene lost 0 bases, with 12 bases spanning the gap. Germline V gene sequence: CDR1 KGHDR, CDR2 SFDVKD. The CDR3 has 16 amino acids. Notes on the study in general: It was a small share of clonotypes that appeared in both CD4 and CD8 compartments.

TCRdb reprocessed the 5' RACE reads via MiXCR and lists one record per CDR3 protein. This sample yields 550,000 to 750,000 distinct CDR3 sequences, of which 13% are seen a single time; more than 12% belongs to the top ten. The sample was PBMCs, taken on the day of the yellow fever booster vaccination. This TCR was sampled from a young man who received the YFV17D yellow fever vaccine. This rearrangement joins TRBV24-1 to TRBJ2-1, with D possibly being TRBD1 (5 bases). CDR3 in amino acids: CATSDSDSRSYNEQFF. CDR3 nucleotide sequence: TGTGCCACCAGTGACTCCGACAGCCGCTCCTACAATGAGCAGTTCTTC.